This T cell receptor (beta chain) was found in a study of T cell responses to AZD1222 COVID-19 vaccine. Overall study context: The analysis combined second doses at about 4 or about 12 weeks. General study results and limits: Clonal diversity may have been underestimated, and the donors were mostly white British, with more females than males. Repertoire sampling was restricted to post-peak T cell response timepoints. After two AZD1222 doses, spike-specific TCR breadth and depth rose versus day 0.

Some clones are missing from TCRdb's copy, which holds only in-frame ones; the method was immunoSEQ multiplex PCR. Of roughly 95,000 clones listed, approximately 88% are singletons. The CDR3 is 14 amino acids. V shed 4 bases, J shed 4 bases, and the junction held 5 bases outside the gene matches. The germline V gene has CDR1 SGHRS and CDR2 YFSETQ. With respect to this clone: Its antigen is unidentified.

The sequence came from an adult in good health. The sequencing used peripheral blood, collected on day 0 of AZD1222 vaccination. The V call is TRBV5-1, the J call TRBJ2-5; 9 bases agree with TRBD2. The CDR3 region is CASSGSGSSETQYF. The CDR3 DNA reads as TGCGCCAGCAGCGGTAGCGGGAGTTCAGAGACCCAGTACTTC.